These T cell receptor beta chains were read from a single sample in a study of blood T cell repertoires in COVID-19. Here immunoSEQ multiplex PCR was the method, and the copy in TCRdb shows in-frame clones only, minus some. The data show approximately 54,000 clones, 90% seen once. Material for sequencing was peripheral blood. The receptors originated from a woman aged 40 to 50 with active COVID-19. CDR3s include the opening cysteine and the closing phenylalanine or tryptophan. D genes are given only for firm matches. Some rows mark clone size as missing; the rest say once, few, many or name a class of expanded clone.

j_gene: TRBJ1-4; d_gene: -; v_gene: TRBV21-1; abundance: -; CDR3nt: TGTGCCAGCACCCGGGGGGGGGCGAGTGAAAAACTGTTTTTT; CDR3aa: CASTRGGASEKLFF
j_gene: TRBJ2-1; d_gene: -; v_gene: TRBV30; abundance: -; CDR3nt: TGTGCCTGGAGTGTAAATTCAGGATACAATGAGCAGTTCTTC; CDR3aa: CAWSVNSGYNEQFF
j_gene: TRBJ2-2; d_gene: TRBD2; v_gene: TRBV6-1; abundance: -; CDR3nt: TGTGCCAGCAGTGAACCGGCGGGGGGTATCGACACCGGGGAGCTGTTTTTT; CDR3aa: CASSEPAGGIDTGELFF
j_gene: TRBJ2-1; d_gene: -; v_gene: TRBV6-5; abundance: -; CDR3nt: TGTGCCAGCAGCCTTATCAGCTCCTACAATGAGCAGTTCTTC; CDR3aa: CASSLISSYNEQFF
j_gene: TRBJ1-5; d_gene: -; v_gene: TRBV2; abundance: few; CDR3nt: TGTGCCAGCAGCCAAGGACAAGCGCAGCCCCAGCATTTT; CDR3aa: CASSQGQAQPQHF
j_gene: TRBJ2-2; d_gene: -; v_gene: TRBV28; abundance: -; CDR3nt: TGTGCCACCGCCCACGGGGTTCTTGACACCGGGGAGCTGTTTTTT; CDR3aa: CATAHGVLDTGELFF
j_gene: TRBJ1-2; d_gene: TRBD1; v_gene: TRBV5-4; abundance: -; CDR3nt: TGTGCCACCACTAGCAGGGGGACGGCCGACTATGGCTACACCTTC; CDR3aa: CATTSRGTADYGYTF
j_gene: TRBJ2-1; d_gene: TRBD1; v_gene: TRBV5-6; abundance: -; CDR3nt: TGTGCCAGCATGTACGGGACAGGCGGAGGCAATGAGCAGTTCTTC; CDR3aa: CASMYGTGGGNEQFF
j_gene: TRBJ1-2; d_gene: -; v_gene: TRBV5-1; abundance: -; CDR3nt: TGCGCCAGCAGCTGGGCTTCTACAGTCTATGGCTACACCTTC; CDR3aa: CASSWASTVYGYTF
j_gene: TRBJ2-7; d_gene: -; v_gene: TRBV30; abundance: -; CDR3nt: TGTGCCTGGAGTGTCGGGGGGCGAAACGAGCAGTACTTC; CDR3aa: CAWSVGGRNEQYF
j_gene: TRBJ1-2; d_gene: -; v_gene: TRBV5-1; abundance: -; CDR3nt: TGCGCCAGCAGCTTGGGGACAGACTATGGCTACACCTTC; CDR3aa: CASSLGTDYGYTF
j_gene: TRBJ2-5; d_gene: TRBD2; v_gene: TRBV20-1; abundance: -; CDR3nt: TGCAGTGCTAGTAGGCTAGCGGGGGGGCTATACCAAGAGACCCAGTACTTC; CDR3aa: CSASRLAGGLYQETQYF
j_gene: TRBJ2-3; d_gene: TRBD1; v_gene: TRBV5-1; abundance: -; CDR3nt: TGCGCCAGCAGCTTGGCGCGGGGACAGGGGGGAGATACGCAGTATTTT; CDR3aa: CASSLARGQGGDTQYF
j_gene: TRBJ2-5; d_gene: TRBD1; v_gene: TRBV7-9; abundance: once; CDR3nt: TGTGCCAGCAGCGAGCCGACAGGGGGATTCGAGACCCAGTACTTC; CDR3aa: CASSEPTGGFETQYF
j_gene: TRBJ1-1; d_gene: -; v_gene: TRBV7-2; abundance: -; CDR3nt: TGTGCCAGCAGCCCGGGACTAGCCAACACTGAAGCTTTCTTT; CDR3aa: CASSPGLANTEAFF
j_gene: TRBJ2-5; d_gene: TRBD1; v_gene: TRBV6-6; abundance: -; CDR3nt: TGTGCCAGCAGTTACCGGCGACAGGGGGCCCAAGAGACCCAGTACTTC; CDR3aa: CASSYRRQGAQETQYF
j_gene: TRBJ1-1; d_gene: -; v_gene: TRBV20-1; abundance: -; CDR3nt: TGCAGTGCTAGTCTGGGGGCGAGGACTGAAGCTTTCTTT; CDR3aa: CSASLGARTEAFF
j_gene: TRBJ1-1; d_gene: -; v_gene: TRBV9; abundance: -; CDR3nt: TGTGCCAGCAGCGTAGCTTTCGGACAAAAAACTGAAGCTTTCTTT; CDR3aa: CASSVAFGQKTEAFF
j_gene: TRBJ1-4; d_gene: -; v_gene: TRBV6-6; abundance: -; CDR3nt: TGTGCCAGCAGACCCGCTGGGGGGTATGAAAAACTGTTTTTT; CDR3aa: CASRPAGGYEKLFF
j_gene: TRBJ1-6; d_gene: -; v_gene: TRBV4-3; abundance: -; CDR3nt: TGCGCCAGCAGCCAAGCCGGGGGGGGCTCTAATTCACCCCTCCACTTT; CDR3aa: CASSQAGGGSNSPLHF
j_gene: TRBJ2-3; d_gene: -; v_gene: TRBV7-9; abundance: once; CDR3nt: TGTGCCAGCAGCTTGTATCCGAGCACAGATACGCAGTATTTT; CDR3aa: CASSLYPSTDTQYF
j_gene: TRBJ2-5; d_gene: TRBD2; v_gene: TRBV11-2; abundance: -; CDR3nt: TGTGCCAGCTCGCAGAACGGACTAGCGGGTCAGACCCAGTACTTC; CDR3aa: CASSQNGLAGQTQYF
j_gene: TRBJ1-2; d_gene: -; v_gene: TRBV4-1; abundance: -; CDR3nt: TGCGCCAGCAGCCAGATCACAGGGTATGGCTACACCTTC; CDR3aa: CASSQITGYGYTF
j_gene: TRBJ1-2; d_gene: -; v_gene: TRBV11-2; abundance: once; CDR3nt: TGTGCCAGCAGCCTAGGGACACAGAACTATGGCTACACCTTC; CDR3aa: CASSLGTQNYGYTF
j_gene: TRBJ2-7; d_gene: TRBD1; v_gene: TRBV30; abundance: -; CDR3nt: TGTGCCTGGGGACAGGGGATTTCCTACGAGCAGTACTTC; CDR3aa: CAWGQGISYEQYF
j_gene: TRBJ2-3; d_gene: -; v_gene: TRBV3-1/TRBV3-2; abundance: -; CDR3nt: TGTGCCAGCAGCCAAGACCAGGGTCGCACAGATACGCAGTATTTT; CDR3aa: CASSQDQGRTDTQYF
j_gene: TRBJ2-1; d_gene: -; v_gene: TRBV20-1; abundance: -; CDR3nt: TGCAGTGCAATCAGGGGGGATGAGCAGTTCTTC; CDR3aa: CSAIRGDEQFF
j_gene: TRBJ2-1; d_gene: TRBD2; v_gene: TRBV15; abundance: -; CDR3nt: TGTGCCACCAGCAGAGATAATAGCGGGGCATACAATGAGCAGTTCTTC; CDR3aa: CATSRDNSGAYNEQFF
j_gene: TRBJ1-2; d_gene: -; v_gene: TRBV19; abundance: -; CDR3nt: TGTGCCAGTACTCCCAAGCCCCCCTCAATTGGCTATGGCTACACCTTC; CDR3aa: CASTPKPPSIGYGYTF
j_gene: TRBJ1-2; d_gene: -; v_gene: TRBV7-2; abundance: -; CDR3nt: TGTGCCAGCAGCTTTTCCAGGGGCGGTGGCTATGGCTACACCTTC; CDR3aa: CASSFSRGGGYGYTF
j_gene: TRBJ1-5; d_gene: TRBD1; v_gene: TRBV23-1; abundance: -; CDR3nt: TGCGCCAGCAGCCGAGGGGGCTGGGAAAGCAATCAGCCCCAGCATTTT; CDR3aa: CASSRGGWESNQPQHF
j_gene: TRBJ1-5; d_gene: -; v_gene: TRBV6-5; abundance: -; CDR3nt: TGTGCCAGCAGTTCAGGGTCCCAGCCCCAGCATTTT; CDR3aa: CASSSGSQPQHF
j_gene: TRBJ1-4; d_gene: -; v_gene: TRBV7-6; abundance: -; CDR3nt: TGTGCCAGCGCCGCCAGTAATGAAAAACTGTTTTTT; CDR3aa: CASAASNEKLFF
j_gene: TRBJ1-1; d_gene: -; v_gene: TRBV19; abundance: -; CDR3nt: TGTGCCAGTAGTATGGGCAGGGTGAACACTGAAGCTTTCTTT; CDR3aa: CASSMGRVNTEAFF
j_gene: TRBJ1-2; d_gene: TRBD1; v_gene: TRBV4-1; abundance: -; CDR3nt: TGCGCCAGCAGCCCCACCCCCATCGGACAGGGGCAAACTAACTATGGCTACACCTTC; CDR3aa: CASSPTPIGQGQTNYGYTF
j_gene: TRBJ2-1; d_gene: TRBD2; v_gene: TRBV5-1; abundance: -; CDR3nt: TGCGCCAGCAGCTCAACCCCATATGGACTAGCGGGGGCCAATGAGCAGTTCTTC; CDR3aa: CASSSTPYGLAGANEQFF